The clone carrying this TCR beta chain was seen at least ten times. This sample is drawn from a study of T-cell reconstitution after alpha-beta-depleted transplantation in children. Preparation of the TCRbeta library was carried out with unique molecular identifiers. MiXCR was run by TCRdb on the PCR reads, yielding one entry per CDR3 protein. The sample includes 200,000 or so distinct CDR3 sequences, around 5.9% of them seen just once. Per germline, CDR1 MDHEN and CDR2 SYDVKM. Trimming at V came to 10 bases and at J to 2 bases, leaving 9 bases not matched to a gene. The CDR3 consists of 16 residues. This TCR came from a girl in the first two years of life with combined immunodeficiency, due to receive a stem cell transplant. The chain employs TRBV28 and TRBJ2-5; 14 bases are a match to TRBD2. The sample was PBMCs, taken before TCRalphabeta/CD19-depleted stem cell transplant. The CDR3 is CAIEDRLAGGQETQYF. The DNA of the CDR3 is TGTGCCATCGAGGACAGACTAGCGGGGGGGCAAGAGACCCAGTACTTC.